This is a list of T cell receptor beta chains from one sample in a study of cytomegalovirus exposure and HLA in healthy donors. Data came from immunoSEQ multiplex PCR; TCRdb stores just in-frame clones and leaves some out. Across 150,000 to 250,000 clones, the top ten clones capture roughly 0.74% of the sample. Sequenced: PBMCs. Every receptor here comes from a boy under 18 in good health and CMV-seronegative. Both conserved end residues are part of each CDR3. The D gene is left open where the match is weak.

>TRBV13|TRBJ1-6|.
TGTGCCAGCAGCTTAGCCACCAGCTCCTATAATTCACCCCTCCACTTT
CASSLATSSYNSPLHF
>TRBV5-6|TRBJ2-5|.
TGTGCCAGCAGCTTGTGGCCAGAAGAGACCCAGTACTTC
CASSLWPEETQYF
>TRBV6-6|TRBJ1-2|.
TGTGCCAGCAGTGGGCAGACAGCTAACTATGGCTACACCTTC
CASSGQTANYGYTF
>TRBV10-1|TRBJ2-3|.
TGCGCCAGCAGTGAGGGGGGGTTCACAGATACGCAGTATTTT
CASSEGGFTDTQYF
>TRBV6-5|TRBJ2-1|.
TGTGCCAGCAGTTTTAACCGGGAATCGGGGTTCTTC
CASSFNRESGFF
>TRBV15|TRBJ1-3|.
TGTGCCACCAGCAGAGGGGGCAGCTCTGGAAACACCATATATTTT
CATSRGGSSGNTIYF
>TRBV19|TRBJ1-4|.
TGTGCCAGTAGTATGAGGGTGGAAAAACTGTTTTTT
CASSMRVEKLFF
>TRBV30|TRBJ1-1|.
TGTGCCTGGACAGGGCCGAACACTGAAGCTTTCTTT
CAWTGPNTEAFF
>TRBV11-2|TRBJ2-7|TRBD1
TGTGCCAGCAGCCCACAGGGGGCCTACGAGCAGTACTTC
CASSPQGAYEQYF
>TRBV9|TRBJ2-5|.
TGTGCCAGCAGCGACGAACTGGCGGTCCAGTACTTC
CASSDELAVQYF
>TRBV18|TRBJ1-3|.
TGTGCCAGCTCACCACCACGTGGGCGGGTGAACACCATATATTTT
CASSPPRGRVNTIYF
>TRBV9|TRBJ2-7|.
TGTGCCAGCAGCGAAGGAGGCAGAAGTTACGAGCAGTACTTC
CASSEGGRSYEQYF
>TRBV28|TRBJ1-5|.
TGTGCCAGCAGTTTTGGAGGGAAGGGTCATAGCAATCAGCCCCAGCATTTT
CASSFGGKGHSNQPQHF
>TRBV6-1|TRBJ1-1|.
TGTGCCAGCAGTGAACCTGCGGTACTCATGAACACTGAAGCTTTCTTT
CASSEPAVLMNTEAFF
>TRBV7-6|TRBJ1-1|.
TGTGCCAGCAGCTTAGCCGGGGGTGGCACTGAAGCTTTCTTT
CASSLAGGGTEAFF
>TRBV6-6|TRBJ1-5|.
TGTGCCAGCAGCCCCGACAGAGGCAATCAGCCCCAGCATTTT
CASSPDRGNQPQHF
>TRBV4-3|TRBJ1-1|.
TGCGCCAGCCGACCAGGTGGCGGGGCTTACACTGAAGCTTTCTTT
CASRPGGGAYTEAFF
>TRBV15|TRBJ2-1|.
TGTGCCACCAGCAGAGACGAAGCCAATGAGCAGTTCTTC
CATSRDEANEQFF
>TRBV28|TRBJ1-5|TRBD1
TGTGCCAGCAGCTCGGGACAGTTAAAATTAAGGCCCCAGCATTTT
CASSSGQLKLRPQHF
>TRBV9|TRBJ1-1|.
TGTGCCAGCAGCGTAGCACCCGCGTACGAAGCTTTCTTT
CASSVAPAYEAFF
>TRBV19|TRBJ1-3|.
TGTGCCAGTACCAGAGGGGGTTTAGAGTCTGGAAACACCATATATTTT
CASTRGGLESGNTIYF
>TRBV7-2|TRBJ1-2|.
TGTGCCAGCAGCCCAACCGGGACAAACTATGGCTACACCTTC
CASSPTGTNYGYTF
>TRBV14|TRBJ2-7|TRBD2
TGTGCCAGCAGCCGGGGACTAGCGGGGCCACCCTACGAGCAGTACTTC
CASSRGLAGPPYEQYF
>TRBV25-1|TRBJ2-7|.
TGTGCCAGCACCGTGGGCGGGACGTCCTCCTACGAGCAGTACTTC
CASTVGGTSSYEQYF
>TRBV5-8|TRBJ2-7|TRBD2
TGTGCCAGCAGCTTGCTCGCGGGGGGCTTGAGCTCCTACGAGCAGTACTTC
CASSLLAGGLSSYEQYF
>TRBV7-2|TRBJ2-7|.
TGTGCCAGCAGCTTAACAGGAATAGCCTACGAGCAGTACTTC
CASSLTGIAYEQYF
>TRBV10-1|TRBJ2-3|TRBD1
TGCGCCAGCTCCACGGGACAGGGCCTTCGGAGCACAGATACGCAGTATTTT
CASSTGQGLRSTDTQYF
>TRBV19|TRBJ2-1|TRBD1
TGTGCCAGTAGCCCCCTTGGGACAGGGGGAAATGAGCAGTTCTTC
CASSPLGTGGNEQFF
>TRBV6-1|TRBJ2-5|.
TGTGCCAGCAGTCTGGAGGGCCAAGAGACCCAGTACTTC
CASSLEGQETQYF
>TRBV11-2|TRBJ1-2|.
TGTGCCAGCAGCCTAAACGCAGGCCCCTATGGCTACACCTTC
CASSLNAGPYGYTF
>TRBV28|TRBJ1-6|.
TGTGCCAGCAGTTTTCAAGGACTTAATTCACCCCTCCACTTT
CASSFQGLNSPLHF
>TRBV6-5|TRBJ2-7|.
TGTGCCAGCAGTTACTCCAGAAACTACGAGCAGTACTTC
CASSYSRNYEQYF
>TRBV27|TRBJ1-2|.
TGTGCCAGCAGTTTAGGGGCATCCTATGGCTACACCTTC
CASSLGASYGYTF
>TRBV28|TRBJ1-2|TRBD1
TGTGCCAGCAGTCAGGGGGCAGGTGGCTACACCTTC
CASSQGAGGYTF
>TRBV28|TRBJ2-2|.
TGTGCCAGCACCCTGGAGGGGGAGCTGTTTTTT
CASTLEGELFF
>TRBV5-1|TRBJ1-1|.
TGCGCCAGCAGCCCGGGGACTTCAAACCCTGAAGCTTTCTTT
CASSPGTSNPEAFF
>TRBV6-4|TRBJ1-4|.
TGTGCCAGCAGTGCCCAATTGGGGGGAAAACTGTTTTTT
CASSAQLGGKLFF
>TRBV28|TRBJ2-5|.
TGTGCCAGCAAGTCGCTGGCCTTCACAGAGACCCAGTACTTC
CASKSLAFTETQYF
>TRBV6-5|TRBJ1-2|.
TGTGCCAGCAGTTATCAACAGGGAACGTATGGCTACACCTTC
CASSYQQGTYGYTF
>TRBV7-2|TRBJ1-2|.
TGTGCCAGCAGCTTTTTCGGTAACTATGGCTACACCTTC
CASSFFGNYGYTF
>TRBV5-4|TRBJ2-3|TRBD2
TGTGCCAGCAGCTTGGTCGGACTAGCGGGGAGGAATACGCAGTATTTT
CASSLVGLAGRNTQYF
>TRBV5-1|TRBJ2-3|.
TGCGCCAGCAGCTTGGAACTGAGTCGGCAGTATTTT
CASSLELSRQYF
>TRBV12-2|TRBJ2-2|.
TGTGCAAGTCGCCTCGGGGAGCGGAACGGGGAGCTGTTTTTT
CASRLGERNGELFF
>TRBV4-3|TRBJ1-3|TRBD1
TGCGCCAGCAGCCCCGGGACAGGGATATCAAACACCATATATTTT
CASSPGTGISNTIYF
>TRBV13|TRBJ2-5|TRBD2
TGTGCCAGCAGCTGGACTAGCGGGGAGCAAGAGACCCAGTACTTC
CASSWTSGEQETQYF
>TRBV5-1|TRBJ1-1|.
TGCGCCAGCAGTTTCGGCGGGGGAACTGAAGCTTTCTTT
CASSFGGGTEAFF
>TRBV5-4|TRBJ2-3|TRBD2
TGTGCCAGCAGCTTGGTCGTACGGACTAGTGACCCTTTTTCAGATACGCAGTATTTT
CASSLVVRTSDPFSDTQYF
>TRBV18|TRBJ2-1|TRBD1
TGTGCCAGCTCACCTAGTAGTTCCGGGACAGGGCTTGAGCAGTTCTTC
CASSPSSSGTGLEQFF
>TRBV27|TRBJ1-2|.
TGTGCCAGCAGTCCGGGGGGGGGTTATGGCTACACCTTC
CASSPGGGYGYTF
>TRBV27|TRBJ2-7|.
TGTGCCAGCAGTTGGGACAAGCGCGGTGAGCAGTACTTC
CASSWDKRGEQYF
>TRBV4-1|TRBJ2-7|.
TGCGCCAGCAGCCAAGTGGACTTCTCCTACGAGCAGTACTTC
CASSQVDFSYEQYF
>TRBV19|TRBJ1-2|TRBD1
TGTGCCAGTAGTGTACAGGGGAAGTTCGAGGATGGCTACACCTTC
CASSVQGKFEDGYTF
>TRBV4-1|TRBJ1-2|TRBD1
TGCGCCAGCAGCCTCCTCGCCGTGGACAGGGACAACTATGGCTACACCTTC
CASSLLAVDRDNYGYTF
>TRBV5-1|TRBJ2-6|.
TGCGCCAGCAGCTTGGAATGGGCCCCTAGCTCCAACGTCCTGACTTTC
CASSLEWAPSSNVLTF
>TRBV15|TRBJ1-1|.
TGTGCCACCAGCAAGACACGTAACACTGAAGCTTTCTTT
CATSKTRNTEAFF